This TCR beta chain appears in the sequencing data of a study of sequential checkpoint blockade in melanoma. Trimming left V 5 bases short and J 8 bases short, with 18 bases between. Looked up from germline, CDR1 is MRHNA and CDR2 is SNTAGT. The CDR3 spans 15 residues. Treatment denoted: randomized to nivolumab then ipilimumab (arm A) or the reverse (arm B). Sequenced by immunoSEQ multiplex PCR; TCRdb stores in-frame clones only, minus some. The table has under 20,000 clones, around 72% seen once. Sequenced here: tumor tissue (inferred from file names), sampled from a patient given nivolumab and ipilimumab in sequence. This chain joins TRBV6-4 and TRBJ1-4; D is perhaps TRBD1 (6 bases). This clonotype was sampled from a human donor with melanoma. The CDR3 DNA sequence: TGTGCCAGCAGTTACCTCAGGGGCTTAGGCGAAAAACTGTTTTTT. This gives the protein CASSYLRGLGEKLFF.